This T cell receptor (beta chain) originates from a study of cytomegalovirus exposure and HLA in healthy donors. Profiled with immunoSEQ multiplex PCR; TCRdb holds only in-frame clones, not every one. The repertoire includes hundreds of thousands of clones, approximately 86% of them detected once, and roughly 1.2% sits in the top ten. The V gene's germline CDR1 is SGDLS and CDR2 YYNGEE. V was clipped by 3 bases and J by 2 bases; unmatched bases: 7. The CDR3 is made up of 16 amino acids. It was the roughly 120-subject validation cohort, separate from the roughly 700-subject first cohort, to which the donors belonged.

Sequenced material: PBMCs. This chain connects TRBV9 to TRBJ2-7, with 11 bases lining up with TRBD1. This receptor was obtained from a woman aged 25 to 39 in good health and CMV-seropositive. CDR3 residues: CASSGWGTGGPYEQYF. The CDR3 nucleotides read TGTGCCAGCAGCGGTTGGGGGACAGGGGGTCCCTACGAGCAGTACTTC.